Listed below are T cell receptor beta chains from one sample, sequenced in a study of beta chain features in type 1 diabetes. Generated by immunoSEQ multiplex PCR, the TCRdb table keeps only in-frame clones and is missing some. The sample holds tens of thousands of clones, 65% to 80% seen once. What was sequenced was Tregs from blood. These receptors all stem from a man aged 25 to 40 with type 1 diabetes. Some clones in this sample may be carry-over from other donors' samples. CDR3s leave out the opening cysteine and the closing phenylalanine or tryptophan. Where a row states a size, it is once, few, many or the class of an expanded clone; other rows omit it.

CDR3aa	abundance	v_gene	j_gene
ASSLGQGFQPQH	-	TRBV7-2	TRBJ1-5
ASKKTGSGYT	-	TRBV2	TRBJ1-2
ASSLEGAGTLH	-	TRBV11-2	TRBJ1-6
ASSQGPGSGANVLT	few	TRBV14	TRBJ2-6
ASSYGRQGVETQY	once	TRBV6-5	TRBJ2-5
ASSPIDPSVRETQY	-	TRBV27	TRBJ2-5
ASSLTGGHGYT	few	TRBV5-4	TRBJ1-2
ASSLTPGALGYT	-	TRBV7-3	TRBJ1-2
ASTRQKDTIY	-	TRBV2	TRBJ1-3
ASSLAQHSNTGELF	once	TRBV5-8	TRBJ2-2